This T cell receptor (beta chain) was captured in a study of CD8+CD57+ T cells in acquired aplastic anemia (dated 2018 in TCRdb). Study-wide context: A mean of around 3 ug of DNA, ranging from roughly 0.2 to 27.4 ug, was extracted from sorted CD4+ and CD8+ cells. For healthy donor samples, the average read count was about 9.9 million for CD4+ cells and roughly 12 million for CD8+ cells. What the work shows at the level of the full study, not this receptor alone: Nearly 30 CD8+ CDR3 sequences were found in both patients and controls but appeared to be highly expressed in patients and within the immunodominant clones of the patients. No significant difference in CD8+ Simpson's diversity was found between patients and healthy controls (P=0.060).

TCR repertoires of sorted CD4+ and CD8+ blood T cells from severe aplastic anemia patients and healthy subjects were deep-sequenced in the study. Ficoll-Paque density gradient centrifugation was used to isolate peripheral blood mononuclear cells. CD4+ and CD8+ T cells were sorted by FACS or magnetic beads before DNA extraction. There are many counts of this clonotype. Which antigen it targets is not known. Base qualities were left out, and no much larger clone turns up one base away. From a lookup of the germline V gene, CDR1 and CDR2 are MGHRA and YSYEKL. V lost 0 bases and J lost 4 bases; the stretch between them is 9 bases long. The CDR3 runs 14 amino acids, cysteine and phenylalanine included. The sequence is cut down to CDR3 DNA, 42 bases in frame from base 1. Genomic DNA served as template for TCR beta VDJ combination and CDR3 sequence profiling. TCR repertoire sequencing was run on an Illumina HiSeq 2000. Regarding the original processing steps: TRBV/TRBJ rearrangement plots, CDR3 size and DJ length profiles, and Simpson's diversity index were used to evaluate the repertoires. The most abundant DNA sequence in the deep sequencing data was taken as the immunodominant clone. CDR3 amino acid sequences were checked for sharing across subjects and were also compared against the VDJdb database and published repertoires. In-frame beta chains were kept once TCRdb had trimmed the public reads at Q25 with fastp and called clones with MiXCR. Each record represents a unique CDR3 protein, reported with the most common genes and DNA among its rows. TCRdb's processing, not the study's, gives the V and J calls here. This sample is represented by some 220,000 distinct CDR3 sequences; 30% to 40% of them were singletons. The ten most abundant clones make up roughly 1.1% of the sample.

In this chain, TRBV4-1 is recombined with TRBJ1-2, with an unclear D gene assignment. The clonotype originates from a human donor in good health, serving as a control. The material sequenced was sorted CD4+, CD8+, or CD8+CD57+ T cells (not recorded which) from PBMCs. CDR3 protein: CASSQERQTYGYTF. The DNA is as follows: TGCGCCAGCAGCCAAGAGAGGCAGACCTATGGCTACACCTTC.